A single TCR beta chain is shown here with its context. Its cognate antigen is unknown. The time point is: baseline, week 1 (first vaccination visit). Regarding treatment: pre-vaccination baseline after standard-of-care therapy. Each astrocytoma in the donors was new, WHO grade 3 or 4, IDH1-mutant and ATRX-lost. The CDR3 is 15 residues long. V was trimmed by 6 bases and J by 2 bases, leaving 16 bases between them. The germline V gene encodes CDR1 MNHNS and CDR2 SASEGT. The data stem from a study of a mutant IDH1 vaccine in newly diagnosed glioma. Whole-study findings and limits: With respect to changes in top peripheral T cell clonotypes, pseudoprogression seemed unrelated.

Sequenced by immunoSEQ multiplex PCR; TCRdb stores in-frame clones only, minus some. In the table there are approximately 36,000 clones, around 80% of which are singletons. V is TRBV6-1 and J is TRBJ1-1; D is perhaps TRBD1 (6 bases). This material consisted of PBMCs, taken from a glioma patient treated with radiotherapy, temozolomide or both. The sequence was obtained from a man aged 40-49 years with glioma. Some clones in this sample may be carry-over from other donors' samples. CDR3 coding DNA: TGTGCCAGCAGGAGGCGAGGGACAACTAACACTGAAGCTTTCTTT. Its translation is CASRRRGTTNTEAFF.